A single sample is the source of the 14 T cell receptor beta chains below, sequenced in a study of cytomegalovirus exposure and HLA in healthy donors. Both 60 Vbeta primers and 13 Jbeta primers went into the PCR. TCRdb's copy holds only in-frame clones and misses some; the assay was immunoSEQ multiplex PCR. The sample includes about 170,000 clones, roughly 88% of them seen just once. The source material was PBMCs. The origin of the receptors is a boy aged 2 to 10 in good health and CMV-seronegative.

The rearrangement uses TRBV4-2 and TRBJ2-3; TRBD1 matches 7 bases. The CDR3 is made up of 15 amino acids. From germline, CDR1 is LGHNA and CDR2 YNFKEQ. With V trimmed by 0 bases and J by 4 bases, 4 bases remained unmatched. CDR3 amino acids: CASSQDLTGSDTQYF. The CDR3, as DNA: TGTGCCAGCAGCCAAGATTTGACAGGGTCAGATACGCAGTATTTT.

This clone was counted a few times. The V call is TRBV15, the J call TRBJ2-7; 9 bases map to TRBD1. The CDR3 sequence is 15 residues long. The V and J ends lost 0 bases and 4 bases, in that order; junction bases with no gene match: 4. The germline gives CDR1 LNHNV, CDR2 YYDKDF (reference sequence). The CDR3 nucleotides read TGTGCCACCAGCAGAGACCGGGACAGGGATTACGAGCAGTACTTC. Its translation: CATSRDRDRDYEQYF.

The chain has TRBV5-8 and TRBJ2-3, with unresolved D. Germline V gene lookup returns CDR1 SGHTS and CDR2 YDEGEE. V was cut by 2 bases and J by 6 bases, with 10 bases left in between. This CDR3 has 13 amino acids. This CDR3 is CASSFSTRDTQYF. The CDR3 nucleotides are TGTGCCAGCAGCTTCTCTACCCGTGATACGCAGTATTTT.

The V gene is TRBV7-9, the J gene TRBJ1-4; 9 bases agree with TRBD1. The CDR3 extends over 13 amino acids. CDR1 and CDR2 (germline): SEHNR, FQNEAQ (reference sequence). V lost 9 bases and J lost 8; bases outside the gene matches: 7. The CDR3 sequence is CASSQGAGEKLFF. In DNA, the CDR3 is TGTGCCAGTTCACAGGGGGCTGGAGAAAAACTGTTTTTT. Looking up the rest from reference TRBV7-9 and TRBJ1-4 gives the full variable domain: DTGVSQNPRHKITKRGQNVTFRCDPISEHNRLYWYRQTLGQGPEFLTYFQNEAQLEKSRLLSDRFSAERPKGSFSTLEIQRTEQGDSAMYLCASSQGAGEKLFFGSGTQLSVL.

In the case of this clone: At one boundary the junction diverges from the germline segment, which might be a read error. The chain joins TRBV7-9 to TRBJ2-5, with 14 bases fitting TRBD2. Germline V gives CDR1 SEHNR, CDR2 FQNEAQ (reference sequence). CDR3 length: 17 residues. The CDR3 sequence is CSSRLAGGLIIDETQYF. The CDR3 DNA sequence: TGTTCCAGCAGACTAGCGGGGGGGCTGATCATCGATGAGACCCAGTACTTC.

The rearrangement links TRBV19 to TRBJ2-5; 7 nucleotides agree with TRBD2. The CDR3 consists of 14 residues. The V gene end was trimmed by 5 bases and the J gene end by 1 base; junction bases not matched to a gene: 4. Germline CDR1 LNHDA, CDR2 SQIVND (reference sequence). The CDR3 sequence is CASSGGGSQETQYF. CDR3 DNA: TGTGCCAGTAGTGGGGGAGGGAGCCAAGAGACCCAGTACTTC.

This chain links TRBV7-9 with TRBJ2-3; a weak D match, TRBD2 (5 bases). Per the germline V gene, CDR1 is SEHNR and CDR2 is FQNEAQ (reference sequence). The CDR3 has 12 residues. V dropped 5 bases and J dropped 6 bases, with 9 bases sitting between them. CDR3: CASSQDSDTQYF. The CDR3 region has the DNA TGTGCCAGCAGCCAGGACTCTGATACGCAGTATTTT.

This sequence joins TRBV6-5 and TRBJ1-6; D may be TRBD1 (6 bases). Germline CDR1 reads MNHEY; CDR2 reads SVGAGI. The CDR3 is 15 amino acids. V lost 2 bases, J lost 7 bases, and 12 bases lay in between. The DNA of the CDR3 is TGTGCCAGCAGTTACACCAGGGGAGGGAATTCACCCCTCCACTTT. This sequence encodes CASSYTRGGNSPLHF.

The CDR3 loop is CASTQIGGYSSYEQYF. The CDR3 nucleotides read TGTGCCAGCACCCAAATCGGGGGGTACAGCTCCTACGAGCAGTACTTC. The gene calls are TRBV11-2 and TRBJ2-7, with 7 bases identical to TRBD2. Germline-derived CDR1 and CDR2 are SGHAT and FQNNGV. The CDR3 spans 16 residues. Losses at the gene ends were 7 bases for V and 0 bases for J; bases not matched to a gene: 12.

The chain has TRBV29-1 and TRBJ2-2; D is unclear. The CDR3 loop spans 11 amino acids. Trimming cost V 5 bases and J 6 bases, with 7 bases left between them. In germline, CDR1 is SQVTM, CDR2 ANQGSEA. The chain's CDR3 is CSVISSGELFF. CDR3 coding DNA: TGCAGCGTTATTTCGTCCGGGGAGCTGTTTTTT.

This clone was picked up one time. CDR3 nucleotides: TGTGCCAGCACGAACAGTAGCTACAATGAGCAGTTCTTC. Its translation is CASTNSSYNEQFF. V is TRBV2 and J is TRBJ2-1; no reliable D call. V gave up 7 bases and J gave up 3 bases, with 10 bases separating them. In germline, CDR1 is SNHLY, CDR2 FYNNEI. CDR3 length: 13 residues.

CDR3 sequence (DNA): TGCGCCAGCAGCTCACATCTAGCGGAGGGCACAGATACGCAGTATTTT. It is translated as CASSSHLAEGTDTQYF. The chain recombines TRBV5-1 with TRBJ2-3; 7 bases agree with TRBD2. This CDR3 is 16 amino acids long. The germline V gene has CDR1 SGHRS and CDR2 YFSETQ. The V segment lost 3 bases and the J segment 1 base; nucleotides outside the gene matches: 8.

As DNA, the CDR3 is TGTGCCAGCAGTTCGGGGGGTATCGGACAGGGCTATAATTCACCCCTCCACTTT. This encodes CASSSGGIGQGYNSPLHF. The chain carries TRBV27 and TRBJ1-6; 8 positions match TRBD1. The CDR3 loop spans 18 amino acids. V lost 4 bases and J lost 3; bases outside the gene matches: 11. Germline CDR1 reads MNHEY; CDR2 reads SMNVEV (reference sequence).

The CDR3 spells CASSPTGANEKLFF. CDR3 nucleotide sequence: TGTGCCAGCAGCCCGACCGGGGCTAATGAAAAACTGTTTTTT. The genes are TRBV6-5 and TRBJ1-4; the D is unclear. This CDR3 is 14 amino acids long. V was cut by 6 bases and J by 3 bases, with 11 bases left in between. The germline V gene encodes CDR1 MNHEY and CDR2 SVGAGI.